Presented here are 25 T cell receptor beta chains from one specimen sequenced in a study of blood T cell repertoires in COVID-19. Here immunoSEQ multiplex PCR was the method, and the copy in TCRdb shows in-frame clones only, minus some. The sample shows about 260,000 clones, more than 70% of them seen only once. Sequencing was performed on peripheral blood. All receptors derive from a woman aged 45-59 years with acute or convalescent COVID-19.

This rearrangement joins TRBV24-1 to TRBJ2-2; D uncertain. Trimming took 0 bases from V and 3 from J, leaving 7 bases between them. In germline, CDR1 is KGHDR, CDR2 SFDVKD. The CDR3 loop spans 15 amino acids. The CDR3 reads CATSDLRQDTGELFF. The DNA of the CDR3 is TGTGCCACCAGTGATTTGCGGCAGGACACCGGGGAGCTGTTTTTT.

The chain couples TRBV11-2 to TRBJ1-6; 9 bases align to TRBD1. The V segment lost 2 bases and the J segment 7 bases; nucleotides outside the gene matches: 3. Germline loops: CDR1 SGHAT, CDR2 FQNNGV. The CDR3 length is 15 residues. The CDR3 coding sequence is TGTGCCAGCAGCTTACGGGGACAGGGCAATTCACCCCTCCACTTT. It translates to CASSLRGQGNSPLHF.

This clone was observed a single time. This rearrangement joins TRBV7-9 to TRBJ1-4; maybe TRBD1 (5 bases). The germline V gene encodes CDR1 SEHNR and CDR2 FQNEAQ (reference sequence). Trimming cost V 6 bases and J 3 bases, with 11 bases left between them. The CDR3 extends over 14 amino acids. CDR3 amino acids: CASREQGSNEKLFF. The DNA of the CDR3 is TGTGCCAGCAGGGAGCAGGGTTCTAATGAAAAACTGTTTTTT.

This CDR3 is CASSKDYQPQHF. The CDR3 bases are TGTGCCAGTAGTAAGGACTATCAGCCCCAGCATTTT. The gene calls are TRBV19 and TRBJ1-5; D call uncertain. Trimming pared 4 bases from V and 5 bases from J, leaving 6 bases between. There are 12 residues in the CDR3. Germline lookup yields CDR1 LNHDA and CDR2 SQIVND (reference sequence).

This chain uses TRBV28 with TRBJ2-1; TRBD2 matches at 8 bases. The CDR3 is 14 residues long. Germline lookup yields CDR1 MDHEN and CDR2 SYDVKM. Unmatched junction bases numbered 13, after V lost 6 bases and J lost 12 bases. The DNA of the CDR3 is TGTGCCAGCAGCTGGGGACTAGTTGGTACCTCGCAGTTCTTC. Its translation: CASSWGLVGTSQFF.

The genes are TRBV9 and TRBJ1-2; TRBD1 agrees at 10 bases. Germline CDR1 reads SGDLS; CDR2 reads YYNGEE. The length of the CDR3 is 18 residues. After removal of 4 bases from V and 4 bases from J, the junction contained 16 bases not matched to a gene. CDR3: CASSPVGGTGVQGYGYTF. CDR3 nucleotide sequence: TGTGCCAGCAGCCCCGTAGGGGGGACAGGGGTCCAGGGCTATGGCTACACCTTC.

The genes are TRBV21-1 and TRBJ1-5; the table's D call, TRBD1, was not checked against the DNA. TRBV21-1 is classified as a pseudogene. The CDR3 extends over 17 amino acids. CDR3 in DNA: TGTGCCAGCAGCAGGGGACAGGCGCCAATTAGCAATCAGCCCCAGCATTTT. Its translation is CASSRGQAPISNQPQHF.

This clone was counted once. The V call is TRBV19, the J call TRBJ2-1, with 9 positions matching TRBD2. Germline CDR1 and CDR2: LNHDA and SQIVND (reference sequence). The V gene end was trimmed by 3 bases and the J gene end by 7 bases; junction bases not matched to a gene: 10. The CDR3 spans 16 residues. For the CDR3, the DNA is TGTGCCAGTAGTATTATGGGGGCGGGAGGGCGAAATGAGCAGTTCTTC. Residues: CASSIMGAGGRNEQFF.

This clone was seen a few times. V is TRBV15 and J is TRBJ2-1, with TRBD2 matching 9 bases. The ends lost 0 bases at V and 3 bases at J; junction bases unmatched: 12. This CDR3 comprises 19 residues. Germline V lookup: CDR1 LNHNV, CDR2 YYDKDF (reference sequence). The CDR3 region is CATSRDRSSGKGYYNEQFF. CDR3 in DNA: TGTGCCACCAGCAGAGATCGATCTAGCGGGAAGGGTTACTACAATGAGCAGTTCTTC. The whole variable domain, remainder taken from reference TRBV15 and TRBJ2-1, is DAMVIQNPRYQVTQFGKPVTLSCSQTLNHNVMYWYQQKSSQAPKLLFHYYDKDFNNEADTPDNFQSRRPNTSFCFLDIRSPGLGDTAMYLCATSRDRSSGKGYYNEQFFGPGTRLTVL.

The chain combines TRBV21-1 with TRBJ1-5. TRBV21-1 is marked as a pseudogene. This CDR3 region has 12 residues. This chain's CDR3 is CASIEENQPQHF. Written as DNA, the CDR3 is TGTGCCAGCATCGAGGAGAATCAGCCCCAGCATTTT.

This chain links TRBV7-2 with TRBJ1-4; D gene ambiguous. V lost 5 bases to trimming and J lost 2 bases, with 9 bases between them. This CDR3 has 14 residues. Germline V CDR1 and CDR2: SGHTA, FQGNSA. CDR3 nucleotides: TGTGCCAGCAGCAAAGCGGGGACTAATGAAAAACTGTTTTTT. This sequence encodes CASSKAGTNEKLFF.

The chain couples TRBV30 to TRBJ1-2, with D perhaps matching TRBD1 (5 bases). The CDR3 totals 11 residues. Trimming removed 4 bases at V and 8 bases at J, with 11 bases between. Germline CDR1 is GTSNPN and CDR2 is SVGIG (reference sequence). CDR3 loop: CAWKAGPGYTF. The CDR3 region has the DNA TGTGCCTGGAAAGCGGGGCCGGGCTACACCTTC.

This clone occurred a few times. This rearrangement joins TRBV12-3 or TRBV12-4 to TRBJ2-1; D is perhaps TRBD2 (6 bases). The CDR3 contains 13 residues. V lost 6 bases and J lost 9, with 15 bases in between. The CDR3 protein is CASSSGGAVEQFF. The CDR3, as DNA: TGTGCCAGCAGCTCCGGAGGGGCGGTTGAGCAGTTCTTC.

The chain uses TRBV5-4 and TRBJ2-1, with TRBD2 identical over 9 bases. The CDR3 has 17 amino acids. CDR1 is SGHNT and CDR2 is YYREEE in the germline V gene (reference sequence). With 0 bases clipped from V and 0 bases from J, the junction kept 4 bases outside the gene matches. CDR3 bases: TGTGCCAGCAGCTTGGGACTAGCGGAGACCTCCTACAATGAGCAGTTCTTC. This sequence encodes CASSLGLAETSYNEQFF.

The gene calls are TRBV5-1 and TRBJ2-7, with D perhaps matching TRBD1 (5 bases). The V gene lost 3 bases and the J gene lost 0 bases, with 13 bases spanning the gap. Germline CDR1 reads SGHRS; CDR2 reads YFSETQ. The CDR3 covers 15 residues. The CDR3 DNA follows: TGCGCCAGCAGCTACGACAGCAGATCCTCCTACGAGCAGTACTTC. This gives the protein CASSYDSRSSYEQYF.

The rearrangement uses TRBV30 and TRBJ2-5, with D maybe TRBD2 (6 bases). Trimming shortened V by 0 bases and J by 4 bases, and 9 bases separated the two germline ends. Germline V gene sequence: CDR1 GTSNPN, CDR2 SVGIG (reference sequence). There are 13 residues in the CDR3. CDR3 nucleotides: TGTGCCTGGAGTGTCTTGGAGGGAGAGACCCAGTACTTC. Its protein product is CAWSVLEGETQYF.

The genes are TRBV19 and TRBJ2-5, with TRBD2 matching 9 bases. Germline V gene data show CDR1 as LNHDA and CDR2 as SQIVND (reference sequence). This CDR3 comprises 17 residues. Trimming cost V 2 bases and J 2 bases; bases outside gene matches: 9. This CDR3 reads CASSISSLAGFQETQYF. DNA for the CDR3: TGTGCCAGTAGTATAAGTAGTCTAGCGGGATTTCAAGAGACCCAGTACTTC.

The chain carries TRBV30 and TRBJ2-4; possible D gene TRBD2, 6 bases. This CDR3 is built from 15 residues. V was trimmed by 4 bases and J by 0 bases, leaving 13 bases between them. CDR1 GTSNPN and CDR2 SVGIG come from the germline V gene (reference sequence). The chain's CDR3 is CAWTRRDLAKNIQYF. CDR3 coding DNA: TGTGCCTGGACCCGCCGGGACTTAGCCAAAAACATTCAGTACTTC.

The rearrangement joins TRBV9 to TRBJ1-4, with 11 bases matching TRBD1. The ends lost 3 bases at V and 3 bases at J; junction bases unmatched: 7. The CDR3 covers 17 residues. The germline V gene has CDR1 SGDLS and CDR2 YYNGEE. The CDR3 DNA reads as TGTGCCAGCAGCGCGGGACAGGGGGTAGCCCCTAATGAAAAACTGTTTTTT. It translates to CASSAGQGVAPNEKLFF.

The chain recombines TRBV18 with TRBJ1-2; 7 nucleotides align to TRBD1. Germline CDR1 is KGHSH and CDR2 is LQKENI. The V segment lost 6 bases and the J segment 7 bases; nucleotides outside the gene matches: 8. This CDR3 has 13 amino acids. The CDR3 nucleotides are TGTGCCAGCTCGCGCACAGGGGATAGTGGCTACACCTTC. Protein product: CASSRTGDSGYTF.

The chain is built from TRBV5-1 and TRBJ1-1; TRBD1 aligns across 7 bases. V shed 3 bases and J 6 bases; nucleotides not matched to a gene: 5. CDR3 size: 13 residues. Germline V gives CDR1 SGHRS, CDR2 YFSETQ. CDR3 DNA sequence: TGCGCCAGCAGCTACCCGACAGGGCCTGAAGCTTTCTTT. It translates to CASSYPTGPEAFF.

The chain's CDR3 is CASSSRGRGVAGNTIYF. The CDR3 coding sequence is TGCGCCAGCAGCTCTCGCGGGAGGGGCGTCGCTGGAAACACCATATATTTT. The chain couples TRBV4-1 to TRBJ1-3, with D maybe TRBD1 (5 bases). CDR1 MGHRA and CDR2 YSYEKL come from the germline V gene. Deletions cut 5 bases from V and 2 bases from J, with 19 bases between. This CDR3 comprises 17 residues.

The chain has TRBV28 and TRBJ2-3; unclear D gene. CDR1 is MDHEN, CDR2 SYDVKM, per germline. This CDR3 contains 12 residues. Trimming stripped 3 bases from V and 8 bases from J, with 9 bases between. The CDR3 sequence: CASSLVRFTQYF. Written as DNA, the CDR3 is TGTGCCAGCAGTTTGGTGAGGTTTACGCAGTATTTT.

V and J are TRBV6-5 and TRBJ2-5; TRBD2 agrees at 10 bases. V trimming: 10 bases; J trimming: 3 bases; junction bases outside the gene matches: 5. There are 13 residues in the CDR3. CDR1 is MNHEY and CDR2 is SVGAGI in the germline V gene. CDR3 region: CAISGLAEETQYF. DNA for the CDR3: TGTGCCATTTCAGGACTAGCGGAAGAGACCCAGTACTTC.

The table lists this clone with a few counts. The chain joins TRBV29-1 to TRBJ1-3; a possible D gene is TRBD1 (5 bases). Looked up from germline, CDR1 is SQVTM and CDR2 is ANQGSEA. V was shortened by 8 bases and J by 0 bases, with 11 bases between the two germline ends. The CDR3 is 13 residues long. DNA of the CDR3: TGCAGCTTCACAGGTGTCTCTGGAAACACCATATATTTT. It is translated as CSFTGVSGNTIYF.